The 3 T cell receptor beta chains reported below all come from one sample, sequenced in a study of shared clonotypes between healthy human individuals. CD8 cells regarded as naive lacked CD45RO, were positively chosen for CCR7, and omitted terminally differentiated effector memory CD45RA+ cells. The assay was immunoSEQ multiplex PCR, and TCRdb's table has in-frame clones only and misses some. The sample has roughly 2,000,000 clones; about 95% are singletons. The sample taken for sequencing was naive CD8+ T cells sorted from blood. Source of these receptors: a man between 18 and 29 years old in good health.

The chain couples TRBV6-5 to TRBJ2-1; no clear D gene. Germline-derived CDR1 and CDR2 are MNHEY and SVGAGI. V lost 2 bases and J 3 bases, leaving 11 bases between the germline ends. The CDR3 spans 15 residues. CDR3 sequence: CASSYLPADYNEQFF. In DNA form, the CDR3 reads TGTGCCAGCAGTTACCTCCCGGCCGACTACAATGAGCAGTTCTTC.

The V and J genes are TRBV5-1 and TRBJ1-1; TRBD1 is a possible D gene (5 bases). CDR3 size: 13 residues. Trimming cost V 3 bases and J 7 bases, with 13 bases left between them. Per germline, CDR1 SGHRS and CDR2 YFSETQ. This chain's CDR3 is CASSYTTGLEAFF. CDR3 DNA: TGCGCCAGCAGCTACACAACAGGACTTGAAGCTTTCTTT. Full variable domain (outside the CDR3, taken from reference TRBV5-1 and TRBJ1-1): KAGVTQTPRYLIKTRGQQVTLSCSPISGHRSVSWYQQTPGQGLQFLFEYFSETQRNKGNFPGRFSGRQFSNSRSEMNVSTLELGDSALYLCASSYTTGLEAFFGQGTRLTVV.

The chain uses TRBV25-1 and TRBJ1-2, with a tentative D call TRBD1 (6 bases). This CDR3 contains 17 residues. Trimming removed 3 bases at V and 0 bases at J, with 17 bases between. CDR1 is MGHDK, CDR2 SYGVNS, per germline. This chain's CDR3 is CASSDLAVGAPNYGYTF. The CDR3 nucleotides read TGTGCCAGCAGTGATCTCGCAGTGGGGGCCCCTAACTATGGCTACACCTTC.